Included here is one T cell receptor (gamma chain) sequence, with context. Its antigen is still unknown. This sample includes further DNA sequences coding for the same CDR3. V dropped 0 bases and J dropped 0; count of bases not matched to a gene: 2. Germline V gene sequence: CDR1 EGSNGY, CDR2 YDSYNSKV. This CDR3 is 14 amino acids long. The record originates from a study of human gamma delta and Vdelta1 T cells. TCRdb reapplied CATT to the PCR reads. The sample consists of several thousand gamma-chain clones, 45% of them appearing once. The sequence was obtained from a human donor in good health. Sample: Vdelta1 gamma-delta T cells from blood grown in culture (DOT cells). V is TRGV2 and J is TRGJ1 or TRGJ2. The CDR3 loop reads CATWDGLNYYKKLF. The CDR3 DNA follows: TGTGCCACCTGGGACGGGCTGAATTATTATAAGAAACTCTTT.